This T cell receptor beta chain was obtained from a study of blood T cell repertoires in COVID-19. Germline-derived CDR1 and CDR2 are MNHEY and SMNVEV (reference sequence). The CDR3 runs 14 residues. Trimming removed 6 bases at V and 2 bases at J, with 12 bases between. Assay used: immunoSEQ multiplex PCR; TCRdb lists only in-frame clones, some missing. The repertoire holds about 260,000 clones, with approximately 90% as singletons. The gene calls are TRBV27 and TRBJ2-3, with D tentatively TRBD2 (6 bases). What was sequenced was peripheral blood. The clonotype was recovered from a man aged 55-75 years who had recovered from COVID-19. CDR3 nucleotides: TGTGCCAGCAGCCGCCGGGGGAACACAGATACGCAGTATTTT. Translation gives CASSRRGNTDTQYF.